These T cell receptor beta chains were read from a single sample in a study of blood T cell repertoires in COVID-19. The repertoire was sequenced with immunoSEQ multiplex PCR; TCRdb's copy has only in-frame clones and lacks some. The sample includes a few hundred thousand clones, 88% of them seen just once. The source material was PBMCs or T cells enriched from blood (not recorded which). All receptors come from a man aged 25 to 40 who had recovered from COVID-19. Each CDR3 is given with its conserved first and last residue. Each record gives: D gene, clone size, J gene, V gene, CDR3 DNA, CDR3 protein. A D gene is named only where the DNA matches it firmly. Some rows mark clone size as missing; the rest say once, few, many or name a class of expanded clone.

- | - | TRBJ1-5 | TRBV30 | TGTGCCTGGAGTGTACGACAGGATAGCAATCAGCCCCAGCATTTT | CAWSVRQDSNQPQHF
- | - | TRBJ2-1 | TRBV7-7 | TGTGCCAGCAGCGAACAAAGCGGATCCTACAATGAGCAGTTCTTC | CASSEQSGSYNEQFF
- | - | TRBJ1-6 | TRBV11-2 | TGTGCCAGCAGCGGCACAGGCGTAGAACTTTCACCCCTCCACTTT | CASSGTGVELSPLHF
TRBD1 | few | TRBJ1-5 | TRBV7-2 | TGTGCCAGCAGCCGCGACAGGGGCGGGTATCAGCCCCAGCATTTT | CASSRDRGGYQPQHF
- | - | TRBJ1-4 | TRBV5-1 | TGCGCCAGCAGCTTGCAGGGAGGCTATGATAATGAAAAACTGTTTTTT | CASSLQGGYDNEKLFF
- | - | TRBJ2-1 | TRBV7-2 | TGTGCCAGCAGCTTACAGGGGGGCTTTTACAATGAGCAGTTCTTC | CASSLQGGFYNEQFF
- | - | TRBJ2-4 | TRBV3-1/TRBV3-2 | TGTGCCAGCTCCCCGGTTCCGACTATAATGGGCAAAAACATTCAGTACTTC | CASSPVPTIMGKNIQYF
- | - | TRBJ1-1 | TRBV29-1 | TGCAGCGTTGTCCCCATTTACACTGAAGCTTTCTTT | CSVVPIYTEAFF
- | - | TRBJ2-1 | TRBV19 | TGTGCCAGTAGTTATCCCGCCGGGGAGCTTGGCAATGAGCAGTTCTTC | CASSYPAGELGNEQFF
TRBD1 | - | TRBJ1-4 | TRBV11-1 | TGTGCCAGCAGCTTGCGGGACAGTAATGAAAAACTGTTTTTT | CASSLRDSNEKLFF
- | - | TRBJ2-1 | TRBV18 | TGTGCCAGCTCACCTTCCTGGGCCAACTCCTACAATGAGCAGTTCTTC | CASSPSWANSYNEQFF
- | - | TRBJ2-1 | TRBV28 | TGTGCCAGCAGTCGTAATGAGCAGTTCTTC | CASSRNEQFF
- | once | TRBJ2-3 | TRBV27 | TGTGCCAGCAGTTTGCCTTCGTCTGGGGAGTACACAGATACGCAGTATTTT | CASSLPSSGEYTDTQYF
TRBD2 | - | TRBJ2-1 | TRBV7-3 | TGTGCCAGCAGCTTAAGCGGCCTAGCGGGGGGTGGTGAGCAGTTCTTC | CASSLSGLAGGGEQFF
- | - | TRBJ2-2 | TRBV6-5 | TGTGCCACCTGGCACACCGGGGAGCTGTTTTTT | CATWHTGELFF
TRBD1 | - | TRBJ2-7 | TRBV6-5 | TGTGCCAGCAGAAACAGGGGCGCCTACGAGCAGTACTTC | CASRNRGAYEQYF
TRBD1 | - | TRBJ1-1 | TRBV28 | TGTGCCAGCAGGCCCGTCACAGGGGGCTACACTGAAGCTTTCTTT | CASRPVTGGYTEAFF
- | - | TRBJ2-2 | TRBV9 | TGTGCCAGCAGCGTAGCCCCGGCAGGGTCTATTAGTACCGGGGAGCTGTTTTTT | CASSVAPAGSISTGELFF
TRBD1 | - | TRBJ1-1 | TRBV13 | TGTGCCAGCAGTTCCCTCCCGACAGGGGGCACGACTGAAGCTTTCTTT | CASSSLPTGGTTEAFF
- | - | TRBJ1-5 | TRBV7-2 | TGTGCCAGCAGCTTAATTCTTGGACAGCCGGGGCCCCAGCATTTT | CASSLILGQPGPQHF
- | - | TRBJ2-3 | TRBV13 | TGTGCCAGCAGCTTAAGCCCCTCTAGTGGAGATACGCAGTATTTT | CASSLSPSSGDTQYF
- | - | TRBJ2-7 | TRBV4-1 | TGCGCCAGCAGCCAAGCGCTTCCCCCGGGGATCAACGAGCAGTACTTC | CASSQALPPGINEQYF
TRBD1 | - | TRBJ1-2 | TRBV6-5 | TGTGCCAGCAGAGTAGGACAGGGGGACTATGGCTACACCTTC | CASRVGQGDYGYTF
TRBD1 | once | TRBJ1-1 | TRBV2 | TGTGCCAGCACCCGGGACAGGAACACTGAAGCTTTCTTT | CASTRDRNTEAFF
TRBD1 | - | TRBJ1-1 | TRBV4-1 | TGCGCCAGCGGGGTACGGGAGGGGGCCTTGAACACTGAAGCTTTCTTT | CASGVREGALNTEAFF
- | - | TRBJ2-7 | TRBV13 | TGTGCCAGCAGCTCTTCGCAGGGATTTTCCTACGAGCAGTACTTC | CASSSSQGFSYEQYF
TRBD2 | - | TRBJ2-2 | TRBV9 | TGTGCCAGCAGCAGCCCGGGACTAGGAAAGGGGGAGCTGTTTTTT | CASSSPGLGKGELFF
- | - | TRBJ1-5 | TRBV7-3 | TGTGCCAGCAGCTTAACCGAGGGTCAGCCCCAGCATTTT | CASSLTEGQPQHF
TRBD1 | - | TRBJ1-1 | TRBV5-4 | TGTGCCAGCAGCCCCGGACAGGGGGCTATATTTAGTACTGAAGCTTTCTTT | CASSPGQGAIFSTEAFF
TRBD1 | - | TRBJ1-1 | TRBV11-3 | TGTGCCAGCAGCCCCGGGACAGGGGGTACTGAAGCTTTCTTT | CASSPGTGGTEAFF
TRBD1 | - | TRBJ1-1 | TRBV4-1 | TGCGCCAGCAGCCAGCGGGACAGGGGGTTCGGTGAAGCTTTCTTT | CASSQRDRGFGEAFF
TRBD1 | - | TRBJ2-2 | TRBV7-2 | TGTGCCAGCAGCTTAGGGGACAGGGTGGTGACCGGGGAGCTGTTTTTT | CASSLGDRVVTGELFF
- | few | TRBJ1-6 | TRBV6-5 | TGTGCCAGCAGTCTGGACAACTACTATGAACCCCTCCACTTT | CASSLDNYYEPLHF
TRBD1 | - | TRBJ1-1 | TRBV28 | TGTGCCAGCAGTTTGGCGGCAGGGGGGTTGAACACTGAAGCTTTCTTT | CASSLAAGGLNTEAFF
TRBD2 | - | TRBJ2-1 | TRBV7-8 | TGTGCCAGCAGCTTTCCCCTGACTAGCGGGTCGTACAATGAGCAGTTCTTC | CASSFPLTSGSYNEQFF
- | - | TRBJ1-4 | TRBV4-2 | TGTGCCAGCAGCCAGAGCCGGGGGGTTGCAACTAATGAAAAACTGTTTTTT | CASSQSRGVATNEKLFF
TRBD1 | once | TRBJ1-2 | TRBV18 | TGTGCCAGCTCACCGGACAGGGACGCTAACTATGGCTACACCTTC | CASSPDRDANYGYTF
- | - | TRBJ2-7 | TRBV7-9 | TGTGCCAGCAGCTTAGGCCAGGGTTTGGTGCAGTACTTC | CASSLGQGLVQYF
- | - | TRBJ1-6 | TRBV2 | TGTGCCAGCAGTGAAGGGCTGAACTCCTATAATTCACCCCTCCACTTT | CASSEGLNSYNSPLHF
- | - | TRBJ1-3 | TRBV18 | TGTGCCAGCTCACCAACCGCAGGGACTGGAAACACCATATATTTT | CASSPTAGTGNTIYF
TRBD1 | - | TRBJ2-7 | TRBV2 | TGTGCCAGCAGTTACGGACAGGGGGACACCTACGAGCAGTACTTC | CASSYGQGDTYEQYF
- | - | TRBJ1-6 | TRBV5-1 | TGCGCCAGCAGCTTGGACAGGGTAAATTCACCCCTCCACTTT | CASSLDRVNSPLHF
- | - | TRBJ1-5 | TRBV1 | TGCACCAGCAGCCCCCGATGGCAGGGGGCCAATCAGCCCCAGCATTTT | CTSSPRWQGANQPQHF